This T cell receptor (beta chain) was identified during a study of OX40 agonist ivuxolimab in advanced cancers. Libraries were prepared by immunoSEQ multiplex PCR; TCRdb keeps only in-frame clonotypes and omits some of them. The sample includes tens of thousands of clones, approximately 89% seen only once; the top ten take 0.7% to 0.9%. Overall study results and limits: Circulating CD4+ and CD8+ T cells showed clonal expansion by week 6 at 0.1 to 3.0 mg/kg.

Trimming cost V 7 bases and J 0 bases, with 12 bases left between them. CDR1 is MNHNS and CDR2 is SASEGT in the germline V gene. CDR3 length: 14 residues. As to this clone: Its antigen is unidentified.

This specimen was CD4+ or CD8+ T cells sorted from blood, taken in a trial of the OX40 agonist ivuxolimab. The sequence was obtained from an adult with an advanced solid tumor such as melanoma, head and neck, liver or kidney cancer. This chain connects TRBV6-1 to TRBJ1-1; D is unresolved. The CDR3 reads CASTPIGLNTEAFF. CDR3 nucleotides: TGTGCCAGCACCCCCATCGGCCTGAACACTGAAGCTTTCTTT.